The 24 T cell receptor beta chains presented below share a single source sample, sequenced in a study of Ad26.COV2.S vaccination and SARS-CoV-2 variants. Using immunoSEQ multiplex PCR, the repertoire was profiled, and TCRdb retains in-frame clones only, with some absent. The table records approximately 420,000 clones, 85% to 90% of them present only once. Treatment denoted: approximately 18 received Ad26.COV2.S at low or high dose, single or two shots; 5 received placebo; per-sample allocation not given. Day 63 after the first injection of vaccine or placebo was the sampling time. The source was peripheral blood, collected in a trial of Ad26.COV2.S vaccine versus placebo. These TCRs come from a person between 18 and 65 years old who received the Ad26.COV2.S COVID-19 vaccine or a placebo.

This CDR3 reads CASSLGGGGQETQYF. The DNA for the CDR3 is TGTGCCAGCTCCCTCGGGGGGGGCGGGCAAGAGACCCAGTACTTC. The chain is built from TRBV7-9 and TRBJ2-5, with 8 positions matching TRBD2. Germline assignment: CDR1 SEHNR and CDR2 FQNEAQ (reference sequence). There are 15 residues in the CDR3. The V and J ends lost 8 bases and 2 bases, in that order; junction bases with no gene match: 10.

The V gene is TRBV24-1, the J gene TRBJ1-6, with D perhaps TRBD1 (5 bases). Per germline, CDR1 KGHDR and CDR2 SFDVKD. The CDR3 consists of 18 residues. Trimming cost V 4 bases and J 10 bases, with 25 bases left between them. The CDR3: CATSDQTQGRYSQSPLHF. CDR3 in DNA: TGTGCCACCAGTGACCAGACCCAGGGAAGGTATTCGCAGTCACCCCTCCACTTT.

The J gene is TRBJ1-5, the V gene TRBV3-1 (or the pseudogene TRBV3-2), with TRBD1 matching over 9 bases. CDR3 size: 14 residues. V shed 4 bases, J shed 4 bases, and the junction held 2 bases outside the gene matches. The germline V gene encodes CDR1 LGHDT and CDR2 YNNKEL (reference sequence). The CDR3 nucleotides are TGTGCCAGCAGCCTCGGACAGGGGAATCAGCCCCAGCATTTT. Its translation is CASSLGQGNQPQHF.

The sample holds many counts of this clone. The V and J genes are TRBV6-1 and TRBJ1-5; tentatively, D is TRBD1 (5 bases). The CDR3 runs to 15 residues. Germline lookup yields CDR1 MNHNS and CDR2 SASEGT. V was clipped by 1 base and J by 0 bases, with 7 bases between them. CDR3 loop: CASSEDGGSNQPQHF. The CDR3 region has the DNA TGTGCCAGCAGTGAAGATGGGGGTAGCAATCAGCCCCAGCATTTT.

The gene calls are TRBV18 and TRBJ1-1; no definite D call. The CDR3 is made up of 13 amino acids. Germline CDR1 and CDR2: KGHSH and LQKENI. V was cut by 1 base and J by 7 bases, with 10 bases left in between. The CDR3 protein is CASSPLRDLEAFF. CDR3 DNA sequence: TGTGCCAGCTCACCACTCCGCGATCTTGAAGCTTTCTTT.

A word on this clone: In the same sample, other DNA sequences code for this CDR3. The V and J genes are TRBV5-1 and TRBJ1-1; D might be TRBD1 (5 bases). Germline assignment: CDR1 SGHRS and CDR2 YFSETQ. Deletions cut 1 base from V and 1 base from J, with 8 bases between. The CDR3 consists of 14 residues. The CDR3 nucleotides are TGCGCCAGCAGCTTGACAGGTGGGAACACTGAAGCTTTCTTT. Translated, it gives CASSLTGGNTEAFF.

The rearrangement joins TRBV5-1 to TRBJ2-3; 11 positions agree with TRBD2. Germline-derived CDR1 and CDR2 are SGHRS and YFSETQ. J gave up 4 bases and V 6 bases, and 13 bases lay outside the gene matches. The length of the CDR3 is 17 residues. The CDR3 is CASTRVVLAGGADTQYF. CDR3 bases: TGCGCCAGCACCCGGGTAGTGCTAGCGGGGGGTGCAGATACGCAGTATTTT.

CDR3 in amino acids: CATSRDRKGGALSNQPQHF. CDR3 DNA sequence: TGTGCCACCAGCAGAGATAGAAAGGGGGGGGCATTGAGCAATCAGCCCCAGCATTTT. The chain joins TRBV15 to TRBJ1-5, with D perhaps TRBD1 (6 bases). The CDR3 runs to 19 residues. Trimming pared 0 bases from V and 1 base from J, leaving 19 bases between. From germline, CDR1 is LNHNV and CDR2 YYDKDF (reference sequence). Variable domain in full (rest from reference TRBV15 and TRBJ1-5): DAMVIQNPRYQVTQFGKPVTLSCSQTLNHNVMYWYQQKSSQAPKLLFHYYDKDFNNEADTPDNFQSRRPNTSFCFLDIRSPGLGDTAMYLCATSRDRKGGALSNQPQHFGDGTRLSIL.

A few counts support this clone. The rearrangement links TRBV7-2 to TRBJ1-6, with D perhaps TRBD1 (5 bases). V lost 1 base, J lost 10 bases, and 14 bases lay in between. CDR3 length: 15 residues. Germline CDR1 reads SGHTA; CDR2 reads FQGNSA. The CDR3 nucleotides are TGTGCCAGCAGCTTAGGGCAGGGTCTTCGATCACCCCTCCACTTT. It translates to CASSLGQGLRSPLHF.

The chain recombines TRBV15 with TRBJ2-7; no clear D. Per germline, CDR1 LNHNV and CDR2 YYDKDF (reference sequence). V was cut by 0 bases and J by 2 bases, with 8 bases left in between. This CDR3 comprises 14 residues. CDR3: CATSRDSGAYEQYF. For the CDR3, the DNA is TGTGCCACCAGCAGAGATTCGGGTGCCTACGAGCAGTACTTC.

The chain carries TRBV12-3 or TRBV12-4 and TRBJ2-7, with TRBD1 matching over 8 bases. The CDR3 has 13 amino acids. The trim removed 7 bases at V and 3 bases at J, leaving 5 bases unmatched. The CDR3, as DNA: TGTGCCAGCATGAGGACAGGGCGCTACGAGCAGTACTTC. Translated, it gives CASMRTGRYEQYF.

The chain combines TRBV6-4 with TRBJ1-5; weak D call: TRBD1 (6 bases). V shed 2 bases and J shed 1 base, with 18 bases lying between them. The CDR3 runs 18 residues. Germline loops: CDR1 MRHNA, CDR2 SNTAGT. The CDR3 nucleotides are TGTGCCAGCAGTGACGTAATGTGGGGGGCCTCGAGCAATCAGCCCCAGCATTTT. Translating gives CASSDVMWGASSNQPQHF.

The DNA of the CDR3 is TGTGCCAGCAGTTACTTCAATAGCGGGGGGCCCCCCCAATACAATGAGCAGTTCTTC. It encodes CASSYFNSGGPPQYNEQFF. The chain joins TRBV6-2 or TRBV6-3 to TRBJ2-1, with TRBD2 matching over 10 bases. V gave up 1 base and J gave up 4 bases; unmatched junction bases: 13. This CDR3 comprises 19 residues. Germline CDR1 and CDR2: MNHEY and SVGEGT.

Comment on this clone: Other DNA sequences in this sample translate to the same CDR3. The chain recombines TRBV11-2 with TRBJ2-5; D call uncertain. This CDR3 spans 10 amino acids. CDR1 is SGHAT and CDR2 is FQNNGV in the germline V gene. V shed 5 bases and J shed 5 bases, with 3 bases lying between them. This CDR3 is CASSGETQYF. The CDR3 DNA sequence: TGTGCCAGCAGCGGGGAGACCCAGTACTTC.

The genes are TRBV27 and TRBJ2-7; the D gene could be TRBD1 or TRBD2 (6 bases each). V lost 7 bases and J lost 2, with 18 bases in between. Looked up from germline, CDR1 is MNHEY and CDR2 is SMNVEV (reference sequence). CDR3 length: 15 residues. As DNA, the CDR3 is TGTGCCAGCACGACTAGGGGACATAAAGCCTACGAGCAGTACTTC. This translates into CASTTRGHKAYEQYF.

The CDR3 nucleotides are TGTGCCAGCAGCCCGGGGGGGACTAGCGGGCCGATCTACGAGCAGTACTTC. Residues: CASSPGGTSGPIYEQYF. The gene calls are TRBV5-6 and TRBJ2-7, with 12 positions matching TRBD2. Trimming removed 4 bases from V and 3 bases from J; junction bases left unmatched: 11. The CDR3 has 17 residues. Germline lookup yields CDR1 SGHDT and CDR2 YYEEEE.

The chain combines TRBV4-2 with TRBJ2-5, with 10 bases matching TRBD2. With 4 bases clipped from V and 5 bases from J, the junction kept 16 bases outside the gene matches. The germline gives CDR1 LGHNA, CDR2 YNFKEQ. The CDR3 has 18 residues. CDR3 region: CASSRKAVAGGSMETQYF. Written as DNA, the CDR3 is TGTGCCAGCAGCCGCAAGGCGGTAGCGGGGGGTAGTATGGAGACCCAGTACTTC.

This clone has only a few counts. The J gene is TRBJ1-4, the V gene TRBV28; D is undetermined. Germline loops: CDR1 MDHEN, CDR2 SYDVKM. V dropped 6 bases and J dropped 7 bases, with 15 bases sitting between them. CDR3 length equals 14 residues. CDR3 sequence reads: CASSREPLSEKLFF. The CDR3, as DNA: TGTGCCAGCAGCCGGGAACCCCTCTCTGAAAAACTGTTTTTT. Full variable domain (outside the CDR3, taken from reference TRBV28 and TRBJ1-4): DVKVTQSSRYLVKRTGEKVFLECVQDMDHENMFWYRQDPGLGLRLIYFSYDVKMKEKGDIPEGYSVSREKKERFSLILESASTNQTSMYLCASSREPLSEKLFFGSGTQLSVL.

The chain employs TRBV10-2 and TRBJ1-5; D is undetermined. The CDR3 has 14 residues. Trimming shortened V by 5 bases and J by 0 bases, and 8 bases separated the two germline ends. Looked up from germline, CDR1 is WSHSY and CDR2 is SAAADI. CDR3 sequence (DNA): TGCGCCAGCAGTCCGAGTTATAGCAATCAGCCCCAGCATTTT. Encoded protein: CASSPSYSNQPQHF.

The chain uses TRBV7-9 and TRBJ2-2, with D uncertain. The CDR3 has 12 amino acids. V was clipped by 3 bases and J by 6 bases, with 5 bases between them. CDR1 and CDR2 from the germline V gene are SEHNR and FQNEAQ (reference sequence). CDR3 protein: CASSFFPGELFF. The CDR3, as DNA: TGTGCCAGCAGCTTCTTTCCCGGGGAGCTGTTTTTT.

The DNA of the CDR3 is TGTGCCAGCAGCCCAGCAGGGAGCCCCCACGAGCAGTACTTC. Encoded protein: CASSPAGSPHEQYF. V gene TRBV2 combines with J gene TRBJ2-7; D might be TRBD1 or TRBD2, each matching 5 bases. Germline V gives CDR1 SNHLY, CDR2 FYNNEI. Trimming stripped 6 bases from V and 5 bases from J, with 17 bases between. CDR3 size: 14 residues.

This clone was observed once. This chain links TRBV30 with TRBJ2-3, with D perhaps matching TRBD2 (5 bases). The CDR3 runs to 14 residues. The V gene lost 0 bases and the J gene lost 6 bases, with 13 bases spanning the gap. Germline assignment: CDR1 GTSNPN and CDR2 SVGIG (reference sequence). The CDR3 DNA follows: TGTGCCTGGAGTGTAGGCGGGCCGGGGGATACGCAGTATTTT. It codes for CAWSVGGPGDTQYF.

This clone has only a few counts. The chain is built from TRBV6-4 and TRBJ1-1, with 7 bases that match TRBD1. The V gene's germline CDR1 is MRHNA and CDR2 SNTAGT. Losses at the gene ends were 2 bases for V and 5 bases for J; bases not matched to a gene: 5. There are 14 residues in the CDR3. CDR3 DNA sequence: TGTGCCAGCAGTGACACTGACAGGGCTACTGAAGCTTTCTTT. This gives the protein CASSDTDRATEAFF.

The V call is TRBV27, the J call TRBJ2-7; D is unresolved. This CDR3 comprises 14 residues. Per the germline V gene, CDR1 is MNHEY and CDR2 is SMNVEV (reference sequence). Trimming took off 1 base at V and 1 base at J, with 8 bases between the two ends. The CDR3 coding sequence is TGTGCCAGCAGTTTATTCTCGACGTCCTACGAGCAGTACTTC. Translation: CASSLFSTSYEQYF.